This is a list of T cell receptor beta chains from one sample in a study of human T cells and chemical hapten exposure. Using its own MiXCR run on the RACE reads, TCRdb lists one record per CDR3 protein. The profile shows over 150,000 distinct CDR3 sequences, about 27% of them singletons. The sequencing used whole blood, collected in connection with sensitization to the hapten diphenylcyclopropenone (DPC). The receptors come from a young woman with alopecia areata. Some clones in this sample may be carry-over from other donors' samples. CDR3s include the opening cysteine and the closing phenylalanine or tryptophan. D genes are given only for firm matches. For some rows the clone size is stated as once, few or many, or as a class when expanded; others skip it.

d_call	j_call	v_call	clone_size	cdr3_aa	cdr3_nt
-	TRBJ1-6	TRBV27	-	CASTLRTSNSPLHF	TGTGCCAGCACTTTAAGGACAAGTAATTCACCCCTCCACTTT
-	TRBJ2-2	TRBV29-1	-	CSVDRGTNTGELFF	TGCAGCGTTGACCGCGGGACCAACACCGGGGAGCTGTTTTTT
TRBD1	TRBJ2-7	TRBV7-9	-	CASSPPTGGWYEQYF	TGTGCCAGCAGCCCGCCGACAGGGGGCTGGTACGAGCAGTACTTC
-	TRBJ2-2	TRBV18	few	CASSPGLTGTGELFF	TGTGCCAGCTCACCAGGACTGACAGGCACCGGGGAGCTGTTTTTT
-	TRBJ2-3	TRBV27	-	CASSLWGSISDTQYF	TGTGCCAGCAGTTTATGGGGATCTATATCAGATACGCAGTATTTT
-	TRBJ2-1	TRBV21-1	-	CASSNPPGLAGERAYNEQFF	TGTGCCAGCAGCAACCCTCCGGGACTAGCGGGGGAGAGGGCTTACAATGAGCAGTTCTTC
-	TRBJ2-3	TRBV5-1	few	CASSLEVSTDTQYF	TGCGCCAGCAGCTTGGAAGTTAGCACAGATACGCAGTATTTT
TRBD1	TRBJ1-4	TRBV7-9	few	CASSNGQGGEKLFF	TGTGCCAGCAGCAATGGACAGGGCGGTGAAAAACTGTTTTTT
TRBD2	TRBJ2-4	TRBV4-1	-	CASSLQIAGLAKNIQYF	TGCGCCAGCAGCCTACAAATAGCGGGCCTAGCCAAAAACATTCAGTACTTC
-	TRBJ2-1	TRBV5-1	-	CASTPGISLYNEQFF	TGCGCCAGCACGCCAGGGATTTCCCTATACAATGAGCAGTTCTTC
-	TRBJ1-1	TRBV7-9	few	CASSLGRDPGAFF	TGTGCCAGCAGCCTTGGACGCGACCCTGGGGCTTTCTTT
-	TRBJ2-2	TRBV6-5	-	CASTTRGNTGELFF	TGTGCCAGCACCACCAGGGGGAACACCGGGGAGCTGTTTTTT
TRBD1	TRBJ2-3	TRBV29-1	few	CSVVKGTGSDTQYF	TGCAGCGTTGTCAAAGGGACAGGGTCAGATACGCAGTATTTT
-	TRBJ1-2	TRBV20-1	many	CSANLQGAYGYTF	TGCAGTGCTAACCTCCAGGGAGCCTATGGCTACACCTTC
-	TRBJ2-3	TRBV12-3/TRBV12-4	-	CASSPLDTQYF	TGTGCCAGCAGCCCTTTAGATACGCAGTATTTT
-	TRBJ2-1	TRBV4-2	once	CASSQDWGYNEQFF	TGTGCCAGCAGCCAAGACTGGGGGTACAATGAGCAGTTCTTC
TRBD2	TRBJ2-7	TRBV20-1	many	CSASLTGLAGGEQYF	TGCAGTGCTAGCCTCACGGGACTAGCGGGGGGTGAGCAGTACTTC
-	TRBJ1-3	TRBV2	-	CASSRGGGNTIYF	TGTGCCAGCAGCAGGGGCGGTGGAAACACCATATATTTT
-	TRBJ2-3	TRBV29-1	-	CSVEKTSTDTQYF	TGCAGCGTGGAAAAAACTAGCACAGATACGCAGTATTTT
-	TRBJ1-6	TRBV5-1	-	CASSLSRDPRSPLHF	TGCGCCAGCAGCTTGAGCCGGGACCCAAGGTCACCCCTCCACTTT
-	TRBJ2-2	TRBV25-1	few	CASSVRKQSNTGELFF	TGTGCCAGCAGTGTCCGAAAACAGTCGAACACCGGGGAGCTGTTTTTT
-	TRBJ1-1	TRBV25-1	-	CASSEFTSRSHEAFF	TGTGCCAGCAGTGAATTTACTTCACGGTCCCATGAAGCTTTCTTT
TRBD1	TRBJ1-6	TRBV5-1	-	CASSLEGQGNSPLHF	TGCGCCAGCAGCTTGGAGGGACAGGGAAATTCACCCCTCCACTTT
-	TRBJ2-3	TRBV9	once	CASSVVGAHSTDTQYF	TGTGCCAGCAGCGTAGTGGGGGCCCACAGCACAGATACGCAGTATTTT
-	TRBJ1-1	TRBV28	-	CASTVEPMNTEAFF	TGTGCCAGCACTGTGGAACCTATGAACACTGAAGCTTTCTTT
TRBD2	TRBJ2-7	TRBV20-1	few	CSASSSPTSGVNNF	TGCAGTGCTAGTTCCTCACCCACTAGCGGGGTTAATAACTTC
-	TRBJ2-3	TRBV10-3	-	CAISEVTGITDTQYF	TGTGCCATCAGTGAGGTTACAGGGATCACAGATACGCAGTATTTT
-	TRBJ2-3	TRBV5-1	-	CASSLDPTSTDTQYF	TGCGCCAGCAGCTTGGACCCAACTAGCACAGATACGCAGTATTTT
TRBD2	TRBJ2-7	TRBV4-3	-	CASSLKIGTSGSVYEQYF	TGCGCCAGCAGCCTCAAAATCGGGACTAGCGGTTCGGTCTACGAGCAGTACTTC
-	TRBJ1-5	TRBV7-2	few	CASGQGTRPQHF	TGTGCCAGCGGTCAGGGGACGCGGCCCCAGCATTTT
-	TRBJ2-1	TRBV29-1	few	CSVPENEQFF	TGCAGCGTTCCAGAGAATGAGCAGTTCTTC
TRBD1	TRBJ2-7	TRBV18	few	CASAQGAREQYF	TGTGCCAGCGCCCAGGGGGCGAGGGAGCAGTACTTC
TRBD2	TRBJ2-3	TRBV18	-	CASSPRTSGTDTQYF	TGTGCCAGCTCACCAAGGACTAGCGGCACAGATACGCAGTATTTT
-	TRBJ2-5	TRBV5-4	-	CASSFTVDLQETQYF	TGTGCCAGCAGCTTCACAGTGGATCTACAAGAGACCCAGTACTTC
-	TRBJ1-1	TRBV20-1	few	CSAIRPNTEAFF	TGCAGTGCCATCCGCCCGAACACTGAAGCTTTCTTT
TRBD2	TRBJ2-7	TRBV9	few	CASSVDLLAGIRNEQYF	TGTGCCAGCAGCGTAGATTTACTAGCGGGCATACGAAACGAGCAGTACTTC
-	TRBJ1-1	TRBV7-2	-	CASSPSTVGRAFF	TGTGCCAGCAGCCCCTCTACCGTTGGTAGGGCTTTCTTT
TRBD1	TRBJ2-3	TRBV7-2	-	CASSSGQGPPDTQYF	TGTGCCAGCAGCTCCGGACAGGGGCCCCCAGATACGCAGTATTTT
-	TRBJ2-2	TRBV5-6	few	CASSRQAGELFF	TGTGCCAGCAGCCGTCAGGCCGGGGAGCTGTTTTTT
-	TRBJ2-5	TRBV11-2	few	CASSLGRYWNQETQYF	TGTGCCAGCAGCTTAGGCCGATACTGGAACCAAGAGACCCAGTACTTC
TRBD2	TRBJ2-2	TRBV6-2/TRBV6-3	-	CASRSWTSGNTGELFF	TGTGCCAGCAGATCCTGGACTAGCGGGAACACCGGGGAGCTGTTTTTT
-	TRBJ2-3	TRBV10-2	few	CASRGSGRRTDTQYF	TGCGCCAGCAGGGGGTCCGGGCGCCGCACAGATACGCAGTATTTT
TRBD1	TRBJ1-2	TRBV30	-	CAWSAQPGQGYGYTF	TGTGCCTGGAGTGCGCAACCGGGACAGGGTTATGGCTACACCTTC
TRBD1	TRBJ1-1	TRBV10-2	few	CASSLDRPQARMNTEAFF	TGCGCCAGCTCACTGGACAGGCCTCAGGCCCGTATGAACACTGAAGCTTTCTTT
-	TRBJ2-2	TRBV7-9	few	CASIRSRAKNTGELFF	TGTGCCAGCATTCGAAGCCGGGCCAAAAACACCGGGGAGCTGTTTTTT
-	TRBJ2-1	TRBV9	-	CASSFSGNSYNEQFF	TGTGCCAGCAGCTTTAGCGGTAACTCCTACAATGAGCAGTTCTTC
-	TRBJ1-4	TRBV27	once	CASEGPENLFF	TGTGCCAGCGAGGGCCCGGAGAACCTGTTTTTT
-	TRBJ1-2	TRBV29-1	-	CSAAPGTWVDGYTF	TGCAGCGCCGCCCCTGGGACATGGGTAGATGGCTACACCTTC
-	TRBJ2-2	TRBV4-1	-	CASSQGRGTGELFF	TGCGCCAGCAGCCAAGGACGGGGAACCGGGGAGCTGTTTTTT
TRBD2	TRBJ2-3	TRBV14	few	CASSSGGGGARTQYF	TGTGCCAGCAGCTCCGGAGGCGGGGGGGCTCGTACGCAGTATTTT
-	TRBJ2-4	TRBV12-3/TRBV12-4	-	CASSLLGTKNIQYF	TGTGCCAGCAGTTTATTGGGGACCAAAAACATTCAGTACTTC
TRBD1	TRBJ1-5	TRBV10-3	few	CAISEAQGVNQPQHF	TGTGCCATCAGTGAAGCACAGGGGGTAAATCAGCCCCAGCATTTT
-	TRBJ1-5	TRBV15	few	CATSRVGSQPQHF	TGTGCCACCAGCAGAGTCGGCAGTCAGCCCCAGCATTTT
TRBD1	TRBJ1-1	TRBV27	few	CASSFRGTPEAFF	TGTGCCAGCAGTTTCAGGGGGACGCCTGAAGCTTTCTTT
TRBD1	TRBJ2-1	TRBV25-1	-	CASTPKGTGYNEQFF	TGTGCCAGCACCCCGAAAGGGACAGGGTACAATGAGCAGTTCTTC
-	TRBJ2-5	TRBV5-1	-	CASSLVPDQETQYF	TGCGCCAGCAGCTTGGTGCCAGACCAAGAGACCCAGTACTTC
-	TRBJ2-7	TRBV9	many	CASSEGFVVRQYF	TGTGCCAGCAGCGAGGGGTTTGTAGTCAGGCAGTACTTC
-	TRBJ1-6	TRBV10-2	-	CASSEVLSYNSPLHF	TGCGCCAGCAGTGAAGTCCTCTCCTATAATTCACCCCTCCACTTT
TRBD2	TRBJ2-1	TRBV11-2	-	CASSLGGGRTYNEQFF	TGTGCCAGCAGCTTAGGCGGGGGGCGCACCTACAATGAGCAGTTCTTC
-	TRBJ2-4	TRBV20-1	few	CSASGGVQYF	TGCAGTGCTAGCGGGGGTGTTCAGTACTTC